These 21 T cell receptor beta chains were all obtained from the same sample, sequenced in a study of response to subunit inactivated influenza vaccine. TCRdb re-derived calls from the RT-PCR reads in MiXCR, one entry per CDR3 protein. The sample lists roughly 620,000 distinct CDR3 sequences, 11% occurring once. These same data were also listed under a study on T cells expressing NK-cell markers. This second study says: It was by 5'RACE template switching with UMIs that TCR beta cDNA was made.

Here the sequenced sample was PBMCs from blood, taken on the day of vaccination. These receptors came from a man aged 50 to 59 who received an inactivated influenza vaccine.

The chain has TRBV12-3 or TRBV12-4 and TRBJ2-1, with a weak D call TRBD2 (6 bases). V was pared by 6 bases and J by 2 bases, with 17 bases between. This CDR3 is 16 amino acids long. CDR3 in DNA: TGTGCCAGCAGCCGGCGGACCAGCGGGCCCTACAATGAGCAGTTCTTC. Protein product: CASSRRTSGPYNEQFF.

This clonotype showed up just a few times. The chain couples TRBV15 to TRBJ2-2; 7 positions match TRBD1. Per the germline V gene, CDR1 is LNHNV and CDR2 is YYDKDF (reference sequence). V lost 5 bases to trimming and J lost 2 bases; unmatched junction nucleotides: 8. The CDR3 extends over 16 amino acids. For the CDR3, the DNA is TGTGCCACCAGCCCTTGGACAGGAGACAACACCGGGGAGCTGTTTTTT. Its protein is CATSPWTGDNTGELFF.

The chain uses TRBV29-1 and TRBJ2-6; 7 nucleotides agree with TRBD1. Germline V CDR1 and CDR2: SQVTM, ANQGSEA. The V and J ends lost 6 bases and 3 bases, in that order; junction bases with no gene match: 5. The CDR3 extends over 14 amino acids. The CDR3 region is CSVQRDSGANVLTF. In nucleotides, the CDR3 is TGCAGCGTCCAAAGGGACAGTGGGGCCAACGTCCTGACTTTC.

This clonotype was detected only a few times. The CDR3 spells CASSPPAADGYEQYF. In nucleotides, the CDR3 is TGTGCCAGCAGCCCACCGGCTGCGGACGGCTACGAGCAGTACTTC. The chain joins TRBV7-9 to TRBJ2-7; no firm D call. V was cut by 5 bases and J by 3 bases, with 17 bases left in between. The CDR3 extends over 15 amino acids. Per germline, CDR1 SEHNR and CDR2 FQNEAQ (reference sequence).

This clonotype has only a few counts. This chain uses TRBV5-1 with TRBJ2-7; D call uncertain. V lost 1 base and J lost 7, with 12 bases in between. The CDR3 has 13 residues. CDR1 SGHRS and CDR2 YFSETQ come from the germline V gene. CDR3 DNA: TGCGCCAGCAGCTTGAATCCGCTGGTAGAGCAGTACTTC. Translated, it gives CASSLNPLVEQYF.

This clonotype appeared a few times. This chain joins TRBV5-1 and TRBJ2-1, with 9 bases identical to TRBD2. J lost 2 bases, V lost 3 bases, and 6 bases had no gene match. The CDR3 length is 16 residues. Germline values: CDR1 SGHRS, CDR2 YFSETQ. The DNA for the CDR3 is TGCGCCAGCAGCTGGACGAGCGGGGGGACCTACAATGAGCAGTTCTTC. Its protein is CASSWTSGGTYNEQFF.

The chain links TRBV5-1 to TRBJ2-5; D is possibly TRBD2 (6 bases). Germline CDR1 and CDR2: SGHRS and YFSETQ. The CDR3 covers 14 residues. Between the trimmed V and J ends, which lost 0 bases and 5 bases, there was a span of 11 bases. CDR3 sequence (DNA): TGCGCCAGCAGCTTGGTTCACCGGGGGGAGACCCAGTACTTC. It codes for CASSLVHRGETQYF. The full variable domain, its missing parts supplied by reference TRBV5-1 and TRBJ2-5, is KAGVTQTPRYLIKTRGQQVTLSCSPISGHRSVSWYQQTPGQGLQFLFEYFSETQRNKGNFPGRFSGRQFSNSRSEMNVSTLELGDSALYLCASSLVHRGETQYFGPGTRLLVL.

This rearrangement joins TRBV4-1 to TRBJ1-6, with 7 bases lining up with TRBD1. Germline assignment: CDR1 MGHRA and CDR2 YSYEKL. This CDR3 region has 15 residues. Unmatched junction bases numbered 3, after V lost 2 bases and J lost 5 bases. The CDR3 here is CASSQPQGNNSPLHF. CDR3 nucleotide sequence: TGCGCCAGCAGCCAACCACAGGGGAATAATTCACCCCTCCACTTT.

Only a few counts were recorded for this clonotype. The chain recombines TRBV4-3 with TRBJ2-7; either TRBD1 or TRBD2 may supply D (5 bases each). From germline, CDR1 is LGHNA and CDR2 YSLEER. The CDR3 covers 15 residues. V lost 0 bases and J 2 bases, leaving 11 bases between the germline ends. The CDR3 sequence: CASSQDRGRAYEQYF. DNA for the CDR3: TGCGCCAGCAGCCAAGATCGGGGCAGGGCCTACGAGCAGTACTTC.

The V and J genes are TRBV3-1 and TRBJ2-5, with 9 bases lining up with TRBD1. The trim removed 1 base at V and 5 bases at J, leaving 5 bases unmatched. Germline V CDR1 and CDR2: LGHDT, YNNKEL (reference sequence). The CDR3 consists of 15 residues. The DNA for the CDR3 is TGTGCCAGCAGCCAAGCTGGAACAGGGGGCGAGACCCAGTACTTC. Protein: CASSQAGTGGETQYF.

This clonotype was picked up a small number of times. The chain uses TRBV24-1 and TRBJ2-7, with D perhaps matching TRBD1 (6 bases). Germline V lookup: CDR1 KGHDR, CDR2 SFDVKD. The germline V and J ends were trimmed by 7 bases and 0 bases, with 9 bases remaining between them. The CDR3 runs to 13 residues. This chain's CDR3 is CATSHRDSYEQYF. CDR3 in DNA: TGTGCCACCAGCCACAGGGACTCCTACGAGCAGTACTTC.

This clonotype was seen only a few times. CDR3 DNA sequence: TGTGCCAGTAGTATAGGGTGGTACTATGGCTACACCTTC. It is translated as CASSIGWYYGYTF. The V and J genes are TRBV19 and TRBJ1-2; D is ambiguous. The length of the CDR3 is 13 residues. V was cut by 1 base and J by 3 bases, with 6 bases left in between. Germline lookup yields CDR1 LNHDA and CDR2 SQIVND (reference sequence).

The chain combines TRBV6-5 with TRBJ2-2; 7 bases match TRBD1. The CDR3 is 16 residues long. J lost 0 bases, V lost 4 bases, and 5 bases had no gene match. Germline CDR1 and CDR2: MNHEY and SVGAGI. Written as DNA, the CDR3 is TGTGCCAGCAGTTTACGAGGACAGGCGAACACCGGGGAGCTGTTTTTT. It codes for CASSLRGQANTGELFF.

This clonotype came up many times. The rearrangement joins TRBV20-1 to TRBJ2-7; TRBD1 or TRBD2 may be the D gene (5 bases each). The germline V and J ends were trimmed by 4 bases and 1 base, with 11 bases remaining between them. The CDR3 contains 13 residues. Per germline, CDR1 DFQATT and CDR2 SNEGSKA (reference sequence). The CDR3 nucleotides are TGCAGTGCTATCGGGACGCAGTCCTACGAGCAGTACTTC. This translates into CSAIGTQSYEQYF.

This clonotype was detected only a few times. The chain combines TRBV5-1 with TRBJ2-7, with 8 nucleotides matching TRBD1. The CDR3 length is 17 residues. V lost 0 bases and J lost 3; bases outside the gene matches: 11. In germline, CDR1 is SGHRS, CDR2 YFSETQ. In DNA, the CDR3 is TGCGCCAGCAGCTTGGGGGTCTCCGGGACAGGAAACTACGAGCAGTACTTC. It translates to CASSLGVSGTGNYEQYF.

The CDR3 DNA is TGTGCCATCAGTGACCTGGGGGCCCGTTCACCCCTCCACTTT. Its translation: CAISDLGARSPLHF. This chain uses TRBV10-3 with TRBJ1-6; weak D call: TRBD1 (6 bases). CDR3 length equals 14 residues. Trimming shortened V by 3 bases and J by 9 bases, and 12 bases separated the two germline ends. Germline values: CDR1 ENHRY, CDR2 SYGVKD.

The V gene is TRBV20-1, the J gene TRBJ2-5; 8 bases line up with TRBD1. The J segment lost 4 bases and the V segment lost 5 bases, leaving 9 bases of the junction unmatched. Per germline, CDR1 DFQATT and CDR2 SNEGSKA (reference sequence). This CDR3 is built from 14 residues. The CDR3: CSALQGAGGETQYF. CDR3 sequence (DNA): TGCAGTGCTTTGCAGGGGGCTGGAGGAGAGACCCAGTACTTC.

The chain joins TRBV5-4 to TRBJ2-7, with D possibly being TRBD2 (6 bases). Germline V gives CDR1 SGHNT, CDR2 YYREEE (reference sequence). The V and J ends lost 4 bases and 6 bases respectively, with 17 bases between them. CDR3 length equals 14 residues. The CDR3 DNA reads TGTGCCAGCAGCCCTGTCGGGGGTAGGTCCGAGCAGTACTTC. The encoded protein is CASSPVGGRSEQYF.

The chain recombines TRBV5-1 with TRBJ1-4; D is unclear. The CDR3 spans 15 residues. Deletions cut 1 base from V and 0 bases from J, with 7 bases between. The germline V gene encodes CDR1 SGHRS and CDR2 YFSETQ. The CDR3 DNA reads as TGCGCCAGCAGCTTGATGCCTGCAACTAATGAAAAACTGTTTTTT. Protein: CASSLMPATNEKLFF.

This clonotype was counted between two and nine times. The J gene is TRBJ2-7, the V gene TRBV10-3; D remains ambiguous. V was clipped by 7 bases and J by 3 bases, with 16 bases between them. The CDR3 sequence is 14 residues long. From germline, CDR1 is ENHRY and CDR2 SYGVKD. DNA of the CDR3: TGTGCCATCAATGAAAATAAAGGTAACTACGAGCAGTACTTC. Amino acids: CAINENKGNYEQYF.

The gene calls are TRBV5-1 and TRBJ1-1; weak D call: TRBD1 (6 bases). The germline gives CDR1 SGHRS, CDR2 YFSETQ. V dropped 7 bases and J dropped 3 bases, with 16 bases sitting between them. This CDR3 is 14 amino acids long. CDR3 loop: CASAIRAGDTEAFF. For the CDR3, the DNA is TGCGCCAGCGCCATCCGGGCAGGGGACACTGAAGCTTTCTTT.